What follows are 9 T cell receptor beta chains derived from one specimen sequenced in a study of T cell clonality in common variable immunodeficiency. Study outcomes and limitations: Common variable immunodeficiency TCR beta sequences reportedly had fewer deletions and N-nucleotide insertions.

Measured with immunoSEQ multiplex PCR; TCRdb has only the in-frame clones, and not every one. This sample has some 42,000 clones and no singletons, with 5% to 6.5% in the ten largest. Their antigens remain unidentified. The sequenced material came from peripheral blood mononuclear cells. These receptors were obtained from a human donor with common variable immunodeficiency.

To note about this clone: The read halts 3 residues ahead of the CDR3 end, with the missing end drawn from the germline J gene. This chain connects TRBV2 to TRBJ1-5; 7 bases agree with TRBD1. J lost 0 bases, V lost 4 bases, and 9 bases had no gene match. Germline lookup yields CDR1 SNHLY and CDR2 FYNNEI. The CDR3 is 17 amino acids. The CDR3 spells CASSGVRTGYSNQPQHF. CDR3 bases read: TGTGCCAGCAGTGGTGTTAGGACAGGCTATAGCAATCAGCCC.

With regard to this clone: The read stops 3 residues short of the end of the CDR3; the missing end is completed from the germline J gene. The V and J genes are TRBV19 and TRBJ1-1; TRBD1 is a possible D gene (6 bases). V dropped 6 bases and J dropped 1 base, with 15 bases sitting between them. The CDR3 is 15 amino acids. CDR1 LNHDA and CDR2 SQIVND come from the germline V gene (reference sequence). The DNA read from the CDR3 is TGTGCCAGTAGAACAGGGTTTATTGAGAACACTGAA. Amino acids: CASRTGFIENTE. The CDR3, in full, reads CASRTGFIENTEAFF.

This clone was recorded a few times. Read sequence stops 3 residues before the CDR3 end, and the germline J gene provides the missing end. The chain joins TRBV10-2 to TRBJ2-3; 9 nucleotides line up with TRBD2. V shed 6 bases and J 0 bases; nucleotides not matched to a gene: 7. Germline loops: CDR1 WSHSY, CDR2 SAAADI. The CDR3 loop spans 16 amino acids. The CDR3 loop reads CASRPAAGGSTDTQYF. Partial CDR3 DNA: TGCGCCAGCAGACCAGCAGCGGGGGGCAGCACAGATACG.

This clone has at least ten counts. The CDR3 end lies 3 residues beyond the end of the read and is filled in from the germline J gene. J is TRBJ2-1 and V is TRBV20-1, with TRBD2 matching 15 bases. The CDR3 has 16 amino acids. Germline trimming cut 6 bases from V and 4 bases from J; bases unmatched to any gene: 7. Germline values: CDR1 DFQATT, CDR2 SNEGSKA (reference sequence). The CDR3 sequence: CSAPRTSGGAYNEQFF. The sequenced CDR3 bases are TGCAGTGCCCCGCGGACTAGCGGGGGGGCGTACAATGAG.

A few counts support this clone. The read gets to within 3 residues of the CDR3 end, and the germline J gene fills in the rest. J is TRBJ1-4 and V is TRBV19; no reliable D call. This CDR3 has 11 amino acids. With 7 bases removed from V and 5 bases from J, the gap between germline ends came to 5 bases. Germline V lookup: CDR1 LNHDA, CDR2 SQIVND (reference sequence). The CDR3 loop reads CASILNEKLFF. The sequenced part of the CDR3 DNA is TGTGCCAGTATTCTCAATGAAAAA.

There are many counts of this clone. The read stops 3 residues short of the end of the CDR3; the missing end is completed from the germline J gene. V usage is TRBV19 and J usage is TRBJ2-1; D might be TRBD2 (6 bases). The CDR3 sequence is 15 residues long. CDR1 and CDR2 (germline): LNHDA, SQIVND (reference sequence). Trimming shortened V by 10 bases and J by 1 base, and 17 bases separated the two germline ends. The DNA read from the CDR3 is TGTGCCACCTCACCCCCCCGGGGGTCCTACAATGAG. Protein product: CATSPPRGSYNE. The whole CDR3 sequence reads CATSPPRGSYNEQFF. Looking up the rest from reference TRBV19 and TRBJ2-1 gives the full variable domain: DGGITQSPKYLFRKEGQNVTLSCEQNLNHDAMYWYRQDPGQGLRLIYYSQIVNDFQKGDIAEGYSVSREKKESFPLTVTSAQKNPTAFYLCATSPPRGSYNEQFFGPGTRLTVL.

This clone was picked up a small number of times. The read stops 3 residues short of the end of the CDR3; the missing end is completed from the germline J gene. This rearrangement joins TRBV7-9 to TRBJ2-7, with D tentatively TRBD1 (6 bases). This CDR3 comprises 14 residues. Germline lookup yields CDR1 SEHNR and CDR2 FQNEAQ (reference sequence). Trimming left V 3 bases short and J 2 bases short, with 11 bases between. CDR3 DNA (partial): TGTGCCAGCAGCTTGGATGACAGGCCCTACGAG. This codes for CASSLDDRPYE. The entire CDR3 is CASSLDDRPYEQYF.

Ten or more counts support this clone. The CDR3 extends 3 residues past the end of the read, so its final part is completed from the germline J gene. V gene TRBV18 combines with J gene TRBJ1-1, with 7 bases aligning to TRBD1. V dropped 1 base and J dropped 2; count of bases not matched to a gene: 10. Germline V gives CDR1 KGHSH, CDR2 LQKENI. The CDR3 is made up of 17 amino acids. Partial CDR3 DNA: TGTGCCAGCTCACCACGATCGGGACAGCTGAAAAACACTGAA. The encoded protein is CASSPRSGQLKNTE. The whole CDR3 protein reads CASSPRSGQLKNTEAFF.

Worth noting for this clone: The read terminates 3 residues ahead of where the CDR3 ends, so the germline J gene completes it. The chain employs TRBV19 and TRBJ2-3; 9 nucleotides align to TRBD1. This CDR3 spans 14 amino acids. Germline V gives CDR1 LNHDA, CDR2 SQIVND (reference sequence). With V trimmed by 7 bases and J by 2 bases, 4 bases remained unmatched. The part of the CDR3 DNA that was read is TGTGCCAGTACACGGACAGGGGCCACAGATACG. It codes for CASTRTGATDT. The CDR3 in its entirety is CASTRTGATDTQYF.